The 30 T cell receptor beta chains below were found in one sample sequenced in a study of shared clonotypes between healthy human individuals. Some clones are missing from TCRdb's copy, which holds only in-frame ones; the method was immunoSEQ multiplex PCR. The sample yields roughly 1,800,000 clones, approximately 94% seen once. CD45RO-negative, CCR7-positively selected cells formed the naive CD8 fraction, excluding terminally differentiated effector memory CD45RA+ cells. Sequencing was performed on naive CD8+ T cells sorted from blood. The source of these receptors is a man in his late teens or twenties in good health.

About this clone itself: Distinct nucleotide sequences in the sample also encode this CDR3. J is TRBJ2-5 and V is TRBV4-1, with no clear D. This CDR3 contains 13 residues. Between the trimmed V and J ends, which lost 4 bases and 3 bases, there was a span of 9 bases. CDR1 is MGHRA and CDR2 is YSYEKL in the germline V gene. The CDR3 region is CASSLRLEETQYF. The CDR3 DNA reads TGCGCCAGCAGCCTCCGGTTGGAAGAGACCCAGTACTTC.

The CDR3, as DNA: TGTGCCAGCAGCTTAGAGGATTGGGACCCCCAGTACTTC. Its protein is CASSLEDWDPQYF. The chain links TRBV7-9 to TRBJ2-7; D tentatively fits TRBD1 or TRBD2 (5 bases each). The V and J ends lost 1 base and 10 bases respectively, with 14 bases between them. This CDR3 is 13 amino acids long. CDR1 SEHNR and CDR2 FQNEAQ come from the germline V gene (reference sequence).

V usage is TRBV7-9 and J usage is TRBJ2-5, with D perhaps being TRBD1 or TRBD2 (5 bases each). The CDR3 consists of 15 residues. Trimming stripped 2 bases from V and 5 bases from J, with 15 bases between. Germline V gene lookup returns CDR1 SEHNR and CDR2 FQNEAQ (reference sequence). The CDR3 sequence: CASSLNRGSRETQYF. DNA of the CDR3: TGTGCCAGCAGCTTAAACCGGGGCTCCAGGGAGACCCAGTACTTC.

The V and J genes are TRBV15 and TRBJ2-7; D is unclear. The germline V and J ends were trimmed by 0 bases and 1 base, with 7 bases remaining between them. Per germline, CDR1 LNHNV and CDR2 YYDKDF (reference sequence). CDR3 length equals 14 residues. In DNA form, the CDR3 reads TGTGCCACCAGCAGAGAAAGGGTATCCTACGAGCAGTACTTC. It codes for CATSRERVSYEQYF.

This clone was recorded once. This chain links TRBV7-9 with TRBJ2-5; tentative D call: TRBD2 (5 bases). Germline V gene sequence: CDR1 SEHNR, CDR2 FQNEAQ (reference sequence). This CDR3 has 16 residues. V lost 5 bases and J 8 bases, leaving 24 bases between the germline ends. The CDR3, as DNA: TGTGCCAGCAGCCGAGGGCCCTCCGGCAAGCCTGTAACCCAGTACTTC. Translated: CASSRGPSGKPVTQYF.

This clone was seen just once. J is TRBJ2-7 and V is TRBV5-6, with no clear D. Trimming left V 5 bases short and J 2 bases short, with 14 bases between. Germline CDR1 SGHDT, CDR2 YYEEEE. This CDR3 spans 14 amino acids. In DNA, the CDR3 is TGTGCCAGCAGTTCGGGCTTAGGGACCTACGAGCAGTACTTC. Protein sequence: CASSSGLGTYEQYF.

The chain joins TRBV4-3 to TRBJ2-2; 7 nucleotides match TRBD2. Germline loops: CDR1 LGHNA, CDR2 YSLEER. CDR3 size: 16 residues. With 0 bases clipped from V and 8 bases from J, the junction kept 9 bases outside the gene matches. CDR3 sequence: CASSQDGPGGVGELFF. CDR3 DNA sequence: TGCGCCAGCAGCCAAGATGGGCCGGGAGGCGTTGGGGAGCTGTTTTTT.

This chain links TRBV11-2 with TRBJ2-7, with 7 positions matching TRBD2. The V gene's germline CDR1 is SGHAT and CDR2 FQNNGV. Germline trimming cut 7 bases from V and 1 base from J; bases unmatched to any gene: 4. The CDR3 extends over 13 amino acids. CDR3 residues: CASTAAGSYEQYF. The CDR3 DNA reads as TGTGCCAGCACCGCAGCGGGGTCCTACGAGCAGTACTTC.

The rearrangement links TRBV15 to TRBJ2-3; 9 nucleotides match TRBD1. The germline CDR1 and CDR2 sequences are LNHNV and YYDKDF (reference sequence). V shed 8 bases, J shed 4 bases, and the junction held 4 bases outside the gene matches. There are 13 residues in the CDR3. CDR3 bases: TGTGCCACCGACAGGGGGAGGGCAGATACGCAGTATTTT. Amino acid sequence: CATDRGRADTQYF.

This chain joins TRBV5-5 and TRBJ2-5; D is ambiguous. The CDR3 has 15 amino acids. The V end lost 1 base, the J end lost 2 bases, and 12 bases lay between the germline ends. Germline CDR1 and CDR2: SGHKS and YYEKEE (reference sequence). CDR3 in amino acids: CASSLLPDQQETQYF. The CDR3 coding sequence is TGTGCCAGCAGCTTGCTTCCCGATCAACAAGAGACCCAGTACTTC.

Remarks on this clone: An end of the junction does not agree with germline; a read error may underlie this. The rearrangement uses TRBV5-4 and TRBJ2-1, with a weak D call TRBD2 (6 bases). Per the germline V gene, CDR1 is SGHNT and CDR2 is YYREEE (reference sequence). The CDR3 extends over 12 amino acids. CDR3 amino acids: CASSPTGTEKFF. In nucleotides, the CDR3 is TGTGCCAGCAGCCCAACCGGGACTGAGAAGTTCTTC.

The gene calls are TRBV6-4 and TRBJ2-7; 11 nucleotides line up with TRBD2. Germline CDR1 reads MRHNA; CDR2 reads SNTAGT. CDR3 length equals 15 residues. V dropped 7 bases and J dropped 2; count of bases not matched to a gene: 7. DNA of the CDR3: TGTGCCAGCACCTCAGGGACTAGCGGAACCTACGAGCAGTACTTC. Its translation: CASTSGTSGTYEQYF.

This rearrangement joins TRBV7-9 to TRBJ2-2; D is unclear. Between the trimmed V and J ends, which lost 1 base and 2 bases, there was a span of 5 bases. Germline lookup yields CDR1 SEHNR and CDR2 FQNEAQ (reference sequence). CDR3 size: 14 residues. The CDR3 nucleotides are TGTGCCAGCAGCTTAGAGCGAAACACCGGGGAGCTGTTTTTT. It specifies CASSLERNTGELFF.

The chain employs TRBV5-1 and TRBJ1-1; the D gene is possibly TRBD1 (5 bases). This CDR3 has 18 amino acids. Germline-derived CDR1 and CDR2 are SGHRS and YFSETQ. V gave up 0 bases and J gave up 0 bases, with 18 bases separating them. The CDR3 sequence is CASSLVGGTTVMNTEAFF. In DNA, the CDR3 is TGCGCCAGCAGCTTGGTTGGGGGGACCACTGTTATGAACACTGAAGCTTTCTTT. Drawing the rest from reference TRBV5-1 and TRBJ1-1, the complete variable domain is KAGVTQTPRYLIKTRGQQVTLSCSPISGHRSVSWYQQTPGQGLQFLFEYFSETQRNKGNFPGRFSGRQFSNSRSEMNVSTLELGDSALYLCASSLVGGTTVMNTEAFFGQGTRLTVV.

This clone was observed a few times. The same CDR3 is also encoded by other DNA sequences in this sample. V and J are TRBV11-2 and TRBJ1-2; TRBD1 might be the D (6 bases). Trimming removed 1 base at V and 4 bases at J, with 7 bases between. CDR3 length equals 13 residues. Germline lookup yields CDR1 SGHAT and CDR2 FQNNGV. CDR3 coding DNA: TGTGCCAGCAGCTTAGGGACAGTCTATGGCTACACCTTC. Encoded protein: CASSLGTVYGYTF.

The J gene is TRBJ1-1, the V gene TRBV6-1; TRBD1 might be the D (6 bases). V was shortened by 0 bases and J by 3 bases, with 8 bases between the two germline ends. This CDR3 contains 14 residues. The germline gives CDR1 MNHNS, CDR2 SASEGT. The CDR3 loop reads CASSEAGADTEAFF. Written as DNA, the CDR3 is TGTGCCAGCAGTGAAGCGGGGGCCGACACTGAAGCTTTCTTT.

J is TRBJ1-2 and V is TRBV5-1; the D gene is possibly TRBD1 (5 bases). This CDR3 spans 15 amino acids. Germline assignment: CDR1 SGHRS and CDR2 YFSETQ. V dropped 3 bases and J dropped 0 bases, with 12 bases sitting between them. For the CDR3, the DNA is TGCGCCAGCAGCTCCGGGACTATAGCTAACTATGGCTACACCTTC. Protein sequence: CASSSGTIANYGYTF.

With regard to this clone: Other nucleotide sequences from this sample produce the same CDR3. The chain links TRBV2 to TRBJ2-7; D gene unclear. CDR3 length equals 12 residues. V lost 4 bases and J lost 1, with 5 bases in between. Per germline, CDR1 SNHLY and CDR2 FYNNEI. In DNA, the CDR3 is TGTGCCAGCAGTGTCGGTTCCTACGAGCAGTACTTC. Its translation: CASSVGSYEQYF.

Of note for this clone: Other DNA sequences in the same sample also yield this CDR3. The chain is built from TRBV6-5 and TRBJ2-1; the match to TRBD2 covers 12 bases. The CDR3 has 16 amino acids. Germline lookup yields CDR1 MNHEY and CDR2 SVGAGI. V gave up 2 bases and J gave up 7 bases; unmatched junction bases: 6. The CDR3 sequence: CASSYGLAGGLNEQFF. The CDR3 DNA is TGTGCCAGCAGTTACGGTCTAGCGGGAGGGCTAAATGAGCAGTTCTTC.

The rearrangement uses TRBV30 and TRBJ2-7; D is unclear. Trimming stripped 3 bases from V and 4 bases from J, with 7 bases between. Germline V CDR1 and CDR2: GTSNPN, SVGIG (reference sequence). The CDR3 consists of 11 residues. The CDR3 spells CAWRSEYEQYF. The CDR3 DNA reads TGTGCCTGGAGGTCCGAGTACGAGCAGTACTTC. Complete variable domain (other parts from reference TRBV30 and TRBJ2-7): SQTIHQWPATLVQPVGSPLSLECTVEGTSNPNLYWYRQAAGRGLQLLFYSVGIGQISSEVPQNLSASRPQDRQFILSSKKLLLSDSGFYLCAWRSEYEQYFGPGTRLTVT.

The chain carries TRBV6-5 and TRBJ1-1; D is unclear. The CDR3 spans 14 residues. In germline, CDR1 is MNHEY, CDR2 SVGAGI. V was shortened by 2 bases and J by 1 base, with 8 bases between the two germline ends. CDR3: CASSYDGSNTEAFF. Here the CDR3 DNA reads TGTGCCAGCAGTTACGATGGATCGAACACTGAAGCTTTCTTT.

The CDR3 sequence is CASRGTVTDTQYF. The CDR3, as DNA: TGTGCCAGCAGAGGGACGGTCACAGATACGCAGTATTTT. The J gene is TRBJ2-3, the V gene TRBV5-4; D may be TRBD1 or TRBD2 (5 bases each). This CDR3 is 13 amino acids long. Germline V gives CDR1 SGHNT, CDR2 YYREEE (reference sequence). Deletions cut 5 bases from V and 2 bases from J, with 9 bases between.

The chain couples TRBV30 to TRBJ2-1; the match to TRBD2 covers 13 bases. The CDR3 extends over 15 amino acids. CDR1 and CDR2 (germline): GTSNPN, SVGIG (reference sequence). J lost 7 bases, V lost 0 bases, and 3 bases had no gene match. The CDR3 sequence is CAWSVGTSGNNEQFF. Written as DNA, the CDR3 is TGTGCCTGGAGTGTAGGGACTAGCGGGAATAATGAGCAGTTCTTC. The complete variable domain, with remaining parts taken from reference TRBV30 and TRBJ2-1, reads SQTIHQWPATLVQPVGSPLSLECTVEGTSNPNLYWYRQAAGRGLQLLFYSVGIGQISSEVPQNLSASRPQDRQFILSSKKLLLSDSGFYLCAWSVGTSGNNEQFFGPGTRLTVL.

This clone was found once. The rearrangement joins TRBV6-5 to TRBJ2-2, with D uncertain. This CDR3 comprises 13 residues. V was trimmed by 5 bases and J by 4 bases, leaving 8 bases between them. Germline assignment: CDR1 MNHEY and CDR2 SVGAGI. The CDR3 spells CASSPDPTGELFF. CDR3 in DNA: TGTGCCAGCAGTCCGGACCCCACCGGGGAGCTGTTTTTT.

CDR3: CASSPPLASPLYGYTF. The CDR3 DNA follows: TGTGCCAGCAGCCCCCCTTTGGCCAGCCCTCTCTATGGCTACACCTTC. This chain joins TRBV7-9 and TRBJ1-2, with unresolved D. The length of the CDR3 is 16 residues. Trimming pared 5 bases from V and 4 bases from J, leaving 20 bases between. Germline lookup yields CDR1 SEHNR and CDR2 FQNEAQ (reference sequence).

V gene TRBV13 combines with J gene TRBJ1-1; a possible D gene is TRBD1 (5 bases). CDR1 is PRHDT and CDR2 is FYEKMQ in the germline V gene (reference sequence). CDR3 length: 11 amino acids. Trimming shortened V by 6 bases and J by 5 bases, and 7 bases separated the two germline ends. This chain's CDR3 is CASRRGTEAFF. The CDR3 DNA reads TGTGCCAGCAGGCGGGGGACTGAAGCTTTCTTT. The full variable domain, rest sourced from reference TRBV13 and TRBJ1-1, is AAGVIQSPRHLIKEKRETATLKCYPIPRHDTVYWYQQGPGQDPQFLISFYEKMQSDKGSIPDRFSAQQFSDYHSELNMSSLELGDSALYFCASRRGTEAFFGQGTRLTVV.

This sequence joins TRBV15 and TRBJ1-4; TRBD1 matches 8 bases. The CDR3 is 15 amino acids. CDR1 and CDR2 (germline): LNHNV, YYDKDF (reference sequence). Trimming removed 4 bases from V and 4 bases from J; junction bases left unmatched: 5. In DNA form, the CDR3 reads TGTGCCACCAGCACAGGGACAGGTTATAATGAAAAACTGTTTTTT. Translated: CATSTGTGYNEKLFF. Together with reference TRBV15 and TRBJ1-4, the CDR3 gives the full variable domain: DAMVIQNPRYQVTQFGKPVTLSCSQTLNHNVMYWYQQKSSQAPKLLFHYYDKDFNNEADTPDNFQSRRPNTSFCFLDIRSPGLGDTAMYLCATSTGTGYNEKLFFGSGTQLSVL.

This clone was picked up one time. J is TRBJ2-1 and V is TRBV5-4; D remains ambiguous. Per the germline V gene, CDR1 is SGHNT and CDR2 is YYREEE (reference sequence). This CDR3 comprises 15 residues. The germline V and J ends were trimmed by 5 bases and 0 bases, with 12 bases remaining between them. The CDR3 nucleotides are TGTGCCAGCAGATTTCAAGGTAGCTCCTACAATGAGCAGTTCTTC. Amino acids: CASRFQGSSYNEQFF. The variable domain in full, with the rest retrieved from reference TRBV5-4 and TRBJ2-1, is ETGVTQSPTHLIKTRGQQVTLRCSSQSGHNTVSWYQQALGQGPQFIFQYYREEENGRGNFPPRFSGLQFPNYSSELNVNALELDDSALYLCASRFQGSSYNEQFFGPGTRLTVL.

The chain joins TRBV7-2 to TRBJ2-1; D is unclear. The CDR3 has 15 amino acids. Germline V gene sequence: CDR1 SGHTA, CDR2 FQGNSA. With 3 bases removed from V and 1 base from J, the gap between germline ends came to 10 bases. The CDR3 region is CASSLSDLSYNEQFF. In DNA form, the CDR3 reads TGTGCCAGCAGCTTGTCCGACTTGTCCTACAATGAGCAGTTCTTC. Full variable domain (missing parts from reference TRBV7-2 and TRBJ2-1): GAGVSQSPSNKVTEKGKDVELRCDPISGHTALYWYRQSLGQGLEFLIYFQGNSAPDKSGLPSDRFSAERTGGSVSTLTIQRTQQEDSAVYLCASSLSDLSYNEQFFGPGTRLTVL.

The V gene is TRBV11-2, the J gene TRBJ2-5; D possibly corresponds to TRBD1 (6 bases). V was trimmed by 0 bases and J by 5 bases, leaving 13 bases between them. Germline lookup yields CDR1 SGHAT and CDR2 FQNNGV. This CDR3 comprises 15 residues. In nucleotides, the CDR3 is TGTGCCAGCAGCTTAGATTGGGGGCTGGCGGAGACCCAGTACTTC. This sequence encodes CASSLDWGLAETQYF.